Shown below are 21 T cell receptor beta chains from a single sample sequenced in a study of vaccination and CD4 T cells after COVID-19. Treatment indicated: approximately nine-day PBMC culture with coronavirus spike peptide pools or control peptides (ViraFEST assay). No cognate antigen is known for these TCRs. With the Oncomine TCR Beta short-read assay, DNA from cultured CD4+ T cells was sequenced. Each CDR3 protein is one row after TCRdb ran MiXCR on the PCR reads. The sample holds about 19,000 distinct CDR3 sequences, over 55% seen once. Sequenced material: CD4+ T cells from blood, cultured in vitro, taken after SARS-CoV-2 vaccination. Receptors were obtained from a human donor who had recovered from COVID-19.

The rearrangement joins TRBV20-1 to TRBJ2-5, with TRBD2 matching over 8 bases. Germline V gene lookup returns CDR1 DFQATT and CDR2 SNEGSKA (reference sequence). The CDR3 is 13 residues long. The trim removed 7 bases at V and 5 bases at J, leaving 9 bases unmatched. The CDR3 loop reads CSVTGTSSETQYF. The DNA of the CDR3 is TGCAGTGTTACCGGGACTAGTTCCGAGACCCAGTACTTC.

The sample holds a few counts of this clonotype. The chain uses TRBV11-3 and TRBJ2-2, with D perhaps assigned TRBD1 or TRBD2 (6 bases each). V lost 5 bases, J lost 4 bases, and 20 bases lay in between. Looked up from germline, CDR1 is SGHNT and CDR2 is YENEEA. The length of the CDR3 is 17 residues. This CDR3 reads CASSEFDRGRVTGELFF. In DNA, the CDR3 is TGTGCCAGCAGCGAATTCGATCGGGGGCGCGTCACCGGGGAGCTGTTTTTT.

This rearrangement joins TRBV7-2 to TRBJ1-2, with D perhaps TRBD1 (5 bases). The CDR3 sequence is 20 residues long. With 2 bases removed from V and 4 bases from J, the gap between germline ends came to 29 bases. CDR1 SGHTA and CDR2 FQGNSA come from the germline V gene. CDR3 nucleotide sequence: TGTGCCAGCAGCTTACTTTTGCTGGATGCTGGGGCCGGGTTCCCCTATGGCTACACCTTC. This encodes CASSLLLLDAGAGFPYGYTF. The full variable domain, in which reference TRBV7-2 and TRBJ1-2 provide the parts outside the CDR3, is GAGVSQSPSNKVTEKGKDVELRCDPISGHTALYWYRQSLGQGLEFLIYFQGNSAPDKSGLPSDRFSAERTGGSVSTLTIQRTQQEDSAVYLCASSLLLLDAGAGFPYGYTFGSGTRLTVV.

The J gene is TRBJ1-1, the V gene TRBV12-3 or TRBV12-4; 7 bases align to TRBD1. The CDR3 runs 14 residues. The V and J ends lost 5 bases and 1 base, in that order; junction bases with no gene match: 4. In nucleotides, the CDR3 is TGTGCCAGCAGTAGGACAGGCCAGAACACTGAAGCTTTCTTT. Its translation: CASSRTGQNTEAFF.

J is TRBJ2-2 and V is TRBV24-1, with D possibly matching TRBD1 (5 bases). Trimming took off 6 bases at V and 7 bases at J, with 17 bases between the two ends. The CDR3 runs 15 residues. CDR1 and CDR2 from the germline V gene are KGHDR and SFDVKD. The CDR3 bases are TGTGCCACCAGTTCCCAGGGATGGAATGGCGGGGAGCTGTTTTTT. Amino acid sequence: CATSSQGWNGGELFF.

This chain uses TRBV20-1 with TRBJ2-3; perhaps TRBD2 as D (6 bases). The germline CDR1 and CDR2 sequences are DFQATT and SNEGSKA (reference sequence). Trimming pared 6 bases from V and 6 bases from J, leaving 16 bases between. There are 13 residues in the CDR3. The CDR3 sequence is CSATTPGRDTQYF. In DNA, the CDR3 is TGCAGTGCCACTACGCCTGGGAGGGATACGCAGTATTTT.

This rearrangement joins TRBV20-1 to TRBJ1-1; D is perhaps TRBD1 (6 bases). The germline gives CDR1 DFQATT, CDR2 SNEGSKA (reference sequence). The CDR3 loop spans 14 amino acids. The germline V and J ends were trimmed by 1 base and 4 bases, with 13 bases remaining between them. The CDR3, as DNA: TGCAGTGCTAGAGGTGGGGGCTCTATCACTGAAGCTTTCTTT. This sequence encodes CSARGGGSITEAFF.

This chain uses TRBV20-1 with TRBJ2-5, with 8 bases identical to TRBD1. CDR1 and CDR2 (germline): DFQATT, SNEGSKA (reference sequence). The CDR3 loop spans 13 amino acids. Losses at the gene ends were 3 bases for V and 6 bases for J; bases not matched to a gene: 6. The chain's CDR3 is CSARTGDLQTQYF. CDR3 bases: TGCAGTGCTAGGACAGGGGATTTGCAGACCCAGTACTTC.

This clonotype was counted between two and nine times. The rearrangement uses TRBV7-9 and TRBJ1-1; no firm D call. Germline V lookup: CDR1 SEHNR, CDR2 FQNEAQ (reference sequence). This CDR3 is built from 12 residues. The V end lost 1 base, the J end lost 8 bases, and 8 bases lay between the germline ends. The CDR3, as DNA: TGTGCCAGCAGCTTAGGTCAACCAGAAGCTTTCTTT. It codes for CASSLGQPEAFF.

The CDR3 is CASKSSLNTEAFF. The CDR3 nucleotides are TGTGCCAGCAAGTCCAGCCTGAACACTGAAGCTTTCTTT. The chain recombines TRBV28 with TRBJ1-1; D unclear. The CDR3 consists of 13 residues. The V end was cut by 7 bases, the J end by 0 bases, with 9 bases between. Germline V gene data show CDR1 as MDHEN and CDR2 as SYDVKM.

The J gene is TRBJ2-3, the V gene TRBV7-6; TRBD2 matches at 7 bases. CDR1 SGHVS and CDR2 FNYEAQ come from the germline V gene. Unmatched junction bases numbered 1, after V lost 1 base and J lost 3 bases. This CDR3 comprises 14 residues. The CDR3 sequence is CASSLVGGTDTQYF. In DNA form, the CDR3 reads TGTGCCAGCAGCTTAGTCGGGGGGACAGATACGCAGTATTTT.

The V and J genes are TRBV6-1 and TRBJ2-1; D possibly uses TRBD1 or TRBD2 (5 bases each). CDR1 MNHNS and CDR2 SASEGT come from the germline V gene. The V end lost 6 bases, the J end lost 4 bases, and 13 bases lay between the germline ends. This CDR3 region has 14 residues. CDR3 region: CASRTGTAYNEQFF. The CDR3 DNA reads as TGTGCCAGCAGGACCGGGACGGCGTACAATGAGCAGTTCTTC.

V usage is TRBV6-5 and J usage is TRBJ1-5; tentative D call: TRBD1 (5 bases). The CDR3 has 14 amino acids. V shed 2 bases and J shed 4 bases, with 9 bases lying between them. CDR1 MNHEY and CDR2 SVGAGI come from the germline V gene. The CDR3 DNA reads as TGTGCCAGCAGTTACGGGGGGGAGAATCAGCCCCAGCATTTT. It is translated as CASSYGGENQPQHF.

The chain has TRBV6-1 and TRBJ2-7, with TRBD2 matching over 9 bases. V lost 5 bases, J lost 2 bases, and 7 bases stayed unmatched. CDR3 length: 15 amino acids. The germline V gene has CDR1 MNHNS and CDR2 SASEGT. CDR3 loop: CASSPQAGGTYEQYF. CDR3 in DNA: TGTGCCAGCAGTCCCCAAGCGGGAGGAACCTACGAGCAGTACTTC.

V and J are TRBV6-2 or TRBV6-3 and TRBJ2-5, with D unclear. The CDR3 runs 11 residues. Per the germline V gene, CDR1 is MNHEY and CDR2 is SVGEGT. Between the trimmed V and J ends, which lost 2 bases and 4 bases, there was a span of 2 bases. CDR3 sequence reads: CASSYGETQYF. In DNA, the CDR3 is TGTGCCAGCAGTTACGGAGAGACCCAGTACTTC.

V is TRBV6-1 and J is TRBJ2-7, with TRBD1 as a possible D gene (6 bases). Germline CDR1 reads MNHNS; CDR2 reads SASEGT. The ends were cut back, 6 bases at V and 3 bases at J, with 12 bases in the middle. The CDR3 has 13 amino acids. The CDR3 is CASRPGQNYEQYF. DNA of the CDR3: TGTGCCAGCAGACCGGGACAAAACTACGAGCAGTACTTC.

In the case of this clonotype: A junction boundary mismatches the germline segment, possibly from a read error. The rearrangement uses TRBV7-2 and TRBJ2-5; D possibly corresponds to TRBD2 (6 bases). Germline CDR1 is SGHTA and CDR2 is FQGNSA. The CDR3 runs to 14 residues. The CDR3 reads CASSLAGGMETRYF. The CDR3 DNA reads as TGTGCCAGCAGCTTAGCAGGAGGGATGGAGACCCGGTACTTC.

The V call is TRBV20-1, the J call TRBJ2-3; 9 positions match TRBD2. CDR1 and CDR2 (germline): DFQATT, SNEGSKA (reference sequence). This CDR3 has 16 residues. V lost 4 bases to trimming and J lost 5 bases; unmatched junction nucleotides: 13. The DNA of the CDR3 is TGCAGTGCTAACGGCGGCCCTAGCGGGACGCAAGATACGCAGTATTTT. This gives the protein CSANGGPSGTQDTQYF.

The genes are TRBV7-3 and TRBJ2-3, with D unresolved. Germline CDR1 reads SGHTA; CDR2 reads FQGTGA. The CDR3 is 14 residues long. V was cut by 5 bases and J by 3 bases, with 12 bases left in between. The CDR3 region is CASSQGIATDTQYF. CDR3 nucleotides: TGTGCCAGCAGCCAAGGGATTGCGACAGATACGCAGTATTTT.

V and J are TRBV20-1 and TRBJ2-7; 10 bases are shared with TRBD1. This CDR3 spans 12 amino acids. The V segment lost 6 bases and the J segment 5 bases; nucleotides outside the gene matches: 4. From germline, CDR1 is DFQATT and CDR2 SNEGSKA (reference sequence). The CDR3 spells CSAIGQGDEQYF. CDR3 in DNA: TGCAGTGCAATCGGACAGGGGGACGAGCAGTACTTC.

This clonotype appeared once. The CDR3 protein is CASSYSGSDLPQHF. DNA of the CDR3: TGTGCCAGCAGTTACTCGGGATCAGACCTGCCCCAGCATTTT. The genes are TRBV6-5 and TRBJ1-5; D is unclear. The V gene's germline CDR1 is MNHEY and CDR2 SVGAGI. This CDR3 has 14 residues. Trimming pared 0 bases from V and 9 bases from J, leaving 12 bases between.